This T cell receptor beta chain was found in a study of OX40 agonist ivuxolimab in advanced cancers. Overall study context: Clinicians treated patients with ivuxolimab, an agonistic anti-OX40 (CD134) antibody. Patients were around 83% male with ages about 20 to 79, mean approximately 58. Notes on the study in general: Still undetermined is the antigen specificity of the expanded peripheral T cells. With doses of 0.1 to 3.0 mg/kg, CD4+ and CD8+ blood T cells had undergone clonal expansion by week 6.

As regards this clone: The antigen is not known.

Produced via immunoSEQ multiplex PCR; TCRdb's table is partial and in-frame only. The sample holds approximately 79,000 clones, 80% to 95% seen once. V lost 5 bases and J lost 4, with 14 bases in between. CDR1 is MDHEN, CDR2 SYDVKM, per germline. The CDR3 extends over 14 amino acids. The source is an adult with an advanced solid tumor such as melanoma, head and neck, liver or kidney cancer. The chain links TRBV28 to TRBJ1-1; the D is unclear. Sample: CD4+ or CD8+ T cells sorted from blood, taken in a trial of the OX40 agonist ivuxolimab. This CDR3 is CASSPPGDGTEAFF. The DNA of the CDR3 is TGTGCCAGCAGTCCCCCCGGCGATGGCACTGAAGCTTTCTTT.